A selection of T cell receptor beta chains follows, all from one sample in a study of T cells after yellow fever vaccination. TCRdb recomputed calls from the 5' RACE reads with MiXCR, one row per CDR3 protein. Of about 400,000 distinct CDR3 sequences listed, roughly 6.2% are singletons. The sequences come from PBMCs, collected 5 days after the yellow fever booster vaccination. These receptors were obtained from a man younger than 45 who received the YFV17D yellow fever vaccine. Each CDR3 is given with its conserved first and last residue. The order of the fields is D gene, CDR3 length, J gene, V gene, clone size, CDR3 protein, CDR3 DNA. D genes are given only for firm matches. Size tells how often a clone was seen (once, few, many) or the class of an expanded clone, and some rows leave it out.

.,13,TRBJ2-7,TRBV5-6,few,CASSSDSYSEQYF,TGTGCCAGCAGTTCCGACTCCTACTCCGAGCAGTACTTC
.,16,TRBJ2-7,TRBV7-2,few,CASSPEGSYSTYEQYF,TGTGCCAGCAGCCCCGAGGGTTCCTACTCCACCTACGAGCAGTACTTC
.,15,TRBJ2-2,TRBV6-1,.,CASSADGLATGELFF,TGTGCCAGCAGTGCGGACGGACTGGCCACCGGGGAGCTGTTTTTT
.,11,TRBJ2-7,TRBV12-3/TRBV12-4,many,CASTLGGEQYF,TGTGCCAGCACCTTGGGGGGCGAGCAGTACTTC
.,14,TRBJ2-1,TRBV19,few,CASSIQAGGNEQFF,TGTGCCAGTAGTATACAAGCGGGTGGCAATGAGCAGTTCTTC
.,14,TRBJ2-7,TRBV7-8,few,CASTAGAGVYEQYF,TGTGCCAGCACCGCGGGGGCGGGAGTTTACGAGCAGTACTTC
.,15,TRBJ2-7,TRBV7-2,many,CASSPAPPILWGQYF,TGTGCCAGCAGCCCAGCCCCCCCGATTCTTTGGGGGCAGTACTTC
.,12,TRBJ2-7,TRBV10-2,many,CATITDRYEQYF,TGCGCCACCATTACCGATCGCTACGAGCAGTACTTC
.,15,TRBJ2-1,TRBV20-1,many,CSARDRLAKYNEQFF,TGCAGTGCTAGAGATCGGCTAGCGAAATACAATGAGCAGTTCTTC
.,13,TRBJ1-5,TRBV6-1,few,CASTHGDGQPQHF,TGTGCCAGCACCCACGGGGATGGCCAGCCCCAGCATTTT